This paragraph reports one T cell receptor beta chain. The antigen is not known. The data derive from a study of CD8+CD57+ T cells in acquired aplastic anemia. Study-wide findings and caveats: Patients and controls turned out to have 25 to 35 CD8+ CDR3 sequences in common.

Genomic DNA acted as the template from which TCR beta VDJ combination and CDR3 sequence profiling were carried out. TCRdb reanalysed the reads using MiXCR and keeps one entry per CDR3 protein. Of hundreds of thousands of distinct CDR3 sequences in the sample, 65% to 75% were seen once. The germline gives CDR1 SNHLY, CDR2 FYNNEI. Trimming removed 6 bases at V and 6 bases at J, with 21 bases between. The CDR3 is 15 residues long. The receptor's source is a human donor in good health, serving as a control. Sequenced sample: sorted CD4+, CD8+, or CD8+CD57+ T cells (not recorded which) from PBMCs. The rearrangement uses TRBV2 and TRBJ2-7; D ambiguous. CDR3 sequence (DNA): TGTGCCAGCAGGTGGGATCAGGCTCATCCCCTCGAGCAGTACTTC. This codes for CASRWDQAHPLEQYF.